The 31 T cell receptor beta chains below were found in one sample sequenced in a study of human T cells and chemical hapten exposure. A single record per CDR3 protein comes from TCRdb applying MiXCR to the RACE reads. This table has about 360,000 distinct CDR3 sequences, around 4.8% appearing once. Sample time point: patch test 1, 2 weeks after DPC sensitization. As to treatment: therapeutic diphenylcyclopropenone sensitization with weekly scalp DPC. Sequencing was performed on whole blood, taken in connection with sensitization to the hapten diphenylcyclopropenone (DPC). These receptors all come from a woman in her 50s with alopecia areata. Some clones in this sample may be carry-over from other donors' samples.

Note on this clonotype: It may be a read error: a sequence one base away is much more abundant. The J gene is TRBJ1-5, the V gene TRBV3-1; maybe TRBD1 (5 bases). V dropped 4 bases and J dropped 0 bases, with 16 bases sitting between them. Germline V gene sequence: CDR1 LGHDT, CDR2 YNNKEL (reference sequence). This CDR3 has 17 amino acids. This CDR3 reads CASSPSPGRLSNQPQHF. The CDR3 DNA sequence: TGTGCCAGCAGCCCTTCCCCGGGACGCCTTAGCAATCAGCCCCAGCATTTT.

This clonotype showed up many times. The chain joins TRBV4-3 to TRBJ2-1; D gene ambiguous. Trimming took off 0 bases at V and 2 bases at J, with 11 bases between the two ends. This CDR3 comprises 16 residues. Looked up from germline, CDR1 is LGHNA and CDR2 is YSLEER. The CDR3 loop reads CASSQDEVPAYNEQFF. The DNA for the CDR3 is TGCGCCAGCAGCCAAGATGAAGTCCCAGCCTACAATGAGCAGTTCTTC.

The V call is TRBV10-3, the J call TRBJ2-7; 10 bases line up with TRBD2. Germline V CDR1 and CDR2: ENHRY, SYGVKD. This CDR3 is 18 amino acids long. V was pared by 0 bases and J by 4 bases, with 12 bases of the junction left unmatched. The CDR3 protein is CAISESIRTSGSNYEQYF. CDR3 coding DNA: TGTGCCATCAGTGAGTCGATTAGGACTAGCGGCAGCAATTACGAGCAGTACTTC.

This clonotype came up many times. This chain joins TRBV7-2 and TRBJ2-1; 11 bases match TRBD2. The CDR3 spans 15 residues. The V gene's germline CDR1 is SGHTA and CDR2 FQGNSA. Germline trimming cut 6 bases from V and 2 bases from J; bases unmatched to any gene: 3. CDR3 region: CASRGTSGTYNEQFF. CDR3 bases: TGTGCCAGCAGGGGGACTAGCGGAACCTACAATGAGCAGTTCTTC.

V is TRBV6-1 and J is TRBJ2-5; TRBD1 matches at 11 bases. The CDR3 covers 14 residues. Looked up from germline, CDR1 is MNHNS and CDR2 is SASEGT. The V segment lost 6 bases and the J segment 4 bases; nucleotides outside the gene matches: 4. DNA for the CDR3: TGTGCCAGCAGGGTTGGGACAGGGGGAGAGACCCAGTACTTC. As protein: CASRVGTGGETQYF.

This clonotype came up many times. The CDR3 region has the DNA TGTGCCAGCAGCCCTCAGGCGGGAAACACCATATATTTT. Amino acids: CASSPQAGNTIYF. The rearrangement joins TRBV3-1 to TRBJ1-3; no clear D gene. The CDR3 consists of 13 residues. Germline loops: CDR1 LGHDT, CDR2 YNNKEL (reference sequence). The V and J ends lost 4 bases and 4 bases respectively, with 8 bases between them. The full variable domain, in which reference TRBV3-1 and TRBJ1-3 provide the parts outside the CDR3, is DTAVSQTPKYLVTQMGNDKSIKCEQNLGHDTMYWYKQDSKKFLKIMFSYNNKELIINETVPNRFSPKSPDKAHLNLHINSLELGDSAVYFCASSPQAGNTIYFGEGSWLTVV.

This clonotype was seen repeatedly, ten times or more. The CDR3 region has the DNA TGCAGCGTTGAAGAAAGACCACAGGACTACACCTTC. Its protein product is CSVEERPQDYTF. This rearrangement joins TRBV29-1 to TRBJ1-2, with D perhaps matching TRBD1 (5 bases). The CDR3 consists of 12 residues. CDR1 SQVTM and CDR2 ANQGSEA come from the germline V gene. Trimming cost V 0 bases and J 10 bases, with 12 bases left between them.

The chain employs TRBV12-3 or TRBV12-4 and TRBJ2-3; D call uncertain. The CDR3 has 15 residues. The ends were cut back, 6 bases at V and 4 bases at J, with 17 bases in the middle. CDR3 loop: CASSLGLPSSDTQYF. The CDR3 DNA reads TGTGCCAGCAGCCTGGGTTTGCCCTCCTCAGATACGCAGTATTTT.

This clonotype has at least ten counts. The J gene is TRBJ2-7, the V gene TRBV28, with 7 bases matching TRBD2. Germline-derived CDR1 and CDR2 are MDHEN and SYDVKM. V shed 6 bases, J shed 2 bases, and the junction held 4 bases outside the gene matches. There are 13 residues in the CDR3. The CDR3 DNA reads TGTGCCAGCAGGCCGGGGGGTACCTACGAGCAGTACTTC. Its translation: CASRPGGTYEQYF.

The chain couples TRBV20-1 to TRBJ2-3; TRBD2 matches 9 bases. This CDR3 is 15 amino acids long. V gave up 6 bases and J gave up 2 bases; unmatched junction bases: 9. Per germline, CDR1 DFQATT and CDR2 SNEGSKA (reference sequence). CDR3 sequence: CSASLRTSDTDTQYF. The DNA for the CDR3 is TGCAGTGCCTCGCTCCGGACTAGCGACACAGATACGCAGTATTTT.

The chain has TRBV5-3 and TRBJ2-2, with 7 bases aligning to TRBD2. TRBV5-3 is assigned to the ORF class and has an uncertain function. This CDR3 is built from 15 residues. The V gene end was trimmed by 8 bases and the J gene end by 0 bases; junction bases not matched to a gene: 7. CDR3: CARSLADPNTGELFF. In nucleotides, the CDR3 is TGTGCCAGGAGTCTAGCGGACCCGAACACCGGGGAGCTGTTTTTT.

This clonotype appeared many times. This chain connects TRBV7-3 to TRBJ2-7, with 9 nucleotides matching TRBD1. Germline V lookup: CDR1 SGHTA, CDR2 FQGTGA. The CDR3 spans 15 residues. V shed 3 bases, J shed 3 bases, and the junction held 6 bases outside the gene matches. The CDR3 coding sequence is TGTGCCAGCAGCTTGGGACAGGGAGGTATCTACGAGCAGTACTTC. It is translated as CASSLGQGGIYEQYF.

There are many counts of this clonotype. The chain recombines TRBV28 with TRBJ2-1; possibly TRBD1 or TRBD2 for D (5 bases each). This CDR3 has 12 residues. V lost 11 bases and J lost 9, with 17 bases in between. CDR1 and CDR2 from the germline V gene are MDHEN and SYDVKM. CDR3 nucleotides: TGTGCCCTAAGGGGCGGAGGAGGTGAGCAGTTCTTC. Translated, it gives CALRGGGGEQFF.

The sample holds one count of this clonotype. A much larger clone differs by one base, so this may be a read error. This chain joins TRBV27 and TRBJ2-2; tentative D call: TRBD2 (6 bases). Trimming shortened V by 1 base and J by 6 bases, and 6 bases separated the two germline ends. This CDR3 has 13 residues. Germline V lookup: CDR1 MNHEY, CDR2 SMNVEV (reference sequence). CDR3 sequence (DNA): TGTGCCAGCAGTTTATGGGGGGCCGGGGAGCTGTTTTTT. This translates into CASSLWGAGELFF.

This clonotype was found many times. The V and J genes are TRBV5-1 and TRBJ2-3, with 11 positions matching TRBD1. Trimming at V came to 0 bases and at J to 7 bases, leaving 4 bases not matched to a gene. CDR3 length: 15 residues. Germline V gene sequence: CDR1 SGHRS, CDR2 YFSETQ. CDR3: CASSLDGQGANTQYF. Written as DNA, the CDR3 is TGCGCCAGCAGCTTGGACGGACAGGGGGCAAATACGCAGTATTTT.

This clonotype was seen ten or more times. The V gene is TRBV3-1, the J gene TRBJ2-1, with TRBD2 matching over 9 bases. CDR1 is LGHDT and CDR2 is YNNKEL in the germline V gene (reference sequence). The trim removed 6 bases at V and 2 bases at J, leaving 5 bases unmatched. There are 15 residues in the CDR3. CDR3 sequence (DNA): TGTGCCAGCAGAGTTAGCGGGGGCCCCTACAATGAGCAGTTCTTC. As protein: CASRVSGGPYNEQFF.

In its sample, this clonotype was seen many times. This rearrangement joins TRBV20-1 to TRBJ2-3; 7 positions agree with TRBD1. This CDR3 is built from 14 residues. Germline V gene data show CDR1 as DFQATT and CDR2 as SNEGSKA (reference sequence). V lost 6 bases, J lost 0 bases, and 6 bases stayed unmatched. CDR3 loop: CSALRQGSTDTQYF. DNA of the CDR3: TGCAGTGCCCTACGACAGGGAAGCACAGATACGCAGTATTTT.

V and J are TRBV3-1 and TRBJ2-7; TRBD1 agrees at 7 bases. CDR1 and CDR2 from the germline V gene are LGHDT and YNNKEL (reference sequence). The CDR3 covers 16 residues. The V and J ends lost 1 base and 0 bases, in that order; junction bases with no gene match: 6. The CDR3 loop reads CASSQGVGGLSYEQYF. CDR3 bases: TGTGCCAGCAGCCAAGGGGTAGGGGGCCTCTCCTACGAGCAGTACTTC.

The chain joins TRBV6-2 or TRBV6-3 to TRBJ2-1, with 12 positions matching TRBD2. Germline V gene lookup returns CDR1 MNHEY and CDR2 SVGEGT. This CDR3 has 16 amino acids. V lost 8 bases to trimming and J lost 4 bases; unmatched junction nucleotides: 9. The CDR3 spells CASLNLAGGRYNEQFF. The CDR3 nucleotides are TGTGCCAGCCTCAACCTAGCGGGGGGGCGGTACAATGAGCAGTTCTTC.

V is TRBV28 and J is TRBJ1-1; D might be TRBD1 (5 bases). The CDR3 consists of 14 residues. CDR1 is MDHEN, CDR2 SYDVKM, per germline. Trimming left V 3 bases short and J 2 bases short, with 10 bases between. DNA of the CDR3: TGTGCCAGCAGTTTGGCGGGGGACAACACTGAAGCTTTCTTT. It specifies CASSLAGDNTEAFF.

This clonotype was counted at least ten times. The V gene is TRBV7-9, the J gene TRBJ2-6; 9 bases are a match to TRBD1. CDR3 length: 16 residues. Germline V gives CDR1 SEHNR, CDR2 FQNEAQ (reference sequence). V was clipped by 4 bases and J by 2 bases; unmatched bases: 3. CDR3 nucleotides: TGTGCCAGCAGCTCCACAGGGGGCCCTGGGGCCAACGTCCTGACTTTC. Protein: CASSSTGGPGANVLTF.

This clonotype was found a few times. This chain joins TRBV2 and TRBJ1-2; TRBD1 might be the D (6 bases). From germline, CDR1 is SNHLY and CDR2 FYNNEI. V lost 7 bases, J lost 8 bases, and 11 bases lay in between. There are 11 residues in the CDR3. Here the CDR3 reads CASTEGGGYTF. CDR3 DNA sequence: TGTGCCAGCACGGAGGGGGGAGGCTACACCTTC.

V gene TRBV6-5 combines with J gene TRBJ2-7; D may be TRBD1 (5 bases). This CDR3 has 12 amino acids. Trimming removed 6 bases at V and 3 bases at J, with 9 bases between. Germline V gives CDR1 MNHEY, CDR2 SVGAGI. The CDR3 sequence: CASRSDSYEQYF. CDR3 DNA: TGTGCCAGCAGATCCGACAGCTACGAGCAGTACTTC.

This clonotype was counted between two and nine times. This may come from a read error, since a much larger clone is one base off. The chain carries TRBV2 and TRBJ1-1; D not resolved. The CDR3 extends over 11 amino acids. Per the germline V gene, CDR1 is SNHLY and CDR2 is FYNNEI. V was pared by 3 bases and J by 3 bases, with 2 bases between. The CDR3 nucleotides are TGTGCCAGCAGTGACTACACTGAAGCTTTCTTT. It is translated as CASSDYTEAFF.

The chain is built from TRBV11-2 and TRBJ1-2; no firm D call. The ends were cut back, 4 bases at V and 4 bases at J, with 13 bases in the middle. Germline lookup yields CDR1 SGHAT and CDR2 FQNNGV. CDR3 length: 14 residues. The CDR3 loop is CASSSSSVPYGYTF. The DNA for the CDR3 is TGTGCCAGCAGCTCCAGCTCAGTACCCTATGGCTACACCTTC.

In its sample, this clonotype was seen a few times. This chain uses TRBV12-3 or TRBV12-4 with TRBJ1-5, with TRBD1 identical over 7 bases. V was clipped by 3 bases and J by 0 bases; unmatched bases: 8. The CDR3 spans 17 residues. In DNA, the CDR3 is TGTGCCAGCAGTTTGGGGGGACAGCTGGATAGCAATCAGCCCCAGCATTTT. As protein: CASSLGGQLDSNQPQHF.

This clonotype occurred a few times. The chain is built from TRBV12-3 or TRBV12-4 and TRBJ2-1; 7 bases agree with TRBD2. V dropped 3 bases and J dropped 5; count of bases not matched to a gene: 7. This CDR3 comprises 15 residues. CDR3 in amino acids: CASSFLASGDNEQFF. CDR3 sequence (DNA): TGTGCCAGCAGTTTTCTGGCTAGCGGAGACAATGAGCAGTTCTTC.

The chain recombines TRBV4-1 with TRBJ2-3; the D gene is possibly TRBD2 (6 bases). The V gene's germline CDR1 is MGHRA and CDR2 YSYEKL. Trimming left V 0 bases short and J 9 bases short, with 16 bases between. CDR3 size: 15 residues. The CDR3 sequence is CASSQESSGSITQYF. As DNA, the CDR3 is TGCGCCAGCAGCCAAGAAAGCAGCGGGTCTATCACGCAGTATTTT.

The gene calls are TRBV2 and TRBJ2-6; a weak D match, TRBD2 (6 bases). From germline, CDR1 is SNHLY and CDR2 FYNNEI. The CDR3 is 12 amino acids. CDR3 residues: CARGAGANVLTF. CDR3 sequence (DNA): TGTGCGCGGGGCGCTGGGGCCAACGTCCTGACTTTC.

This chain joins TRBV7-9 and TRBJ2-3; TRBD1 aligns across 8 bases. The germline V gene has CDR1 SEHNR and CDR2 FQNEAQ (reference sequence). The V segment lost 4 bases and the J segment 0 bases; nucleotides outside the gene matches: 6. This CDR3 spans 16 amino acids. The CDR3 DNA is TGTGCCAGCAGCTCGTGGACAGGGCATAGCACAGATACGCAGTATTTT. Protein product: CASSSWTGHSTDTQYF.

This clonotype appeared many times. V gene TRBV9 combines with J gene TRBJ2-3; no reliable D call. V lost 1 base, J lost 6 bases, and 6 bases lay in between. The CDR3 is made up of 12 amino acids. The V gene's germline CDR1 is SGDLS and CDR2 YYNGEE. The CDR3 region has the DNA TGTGCCAGCAGCGTATCGGCCGATACGCAGTATTTT. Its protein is CASSVSADTQYF.